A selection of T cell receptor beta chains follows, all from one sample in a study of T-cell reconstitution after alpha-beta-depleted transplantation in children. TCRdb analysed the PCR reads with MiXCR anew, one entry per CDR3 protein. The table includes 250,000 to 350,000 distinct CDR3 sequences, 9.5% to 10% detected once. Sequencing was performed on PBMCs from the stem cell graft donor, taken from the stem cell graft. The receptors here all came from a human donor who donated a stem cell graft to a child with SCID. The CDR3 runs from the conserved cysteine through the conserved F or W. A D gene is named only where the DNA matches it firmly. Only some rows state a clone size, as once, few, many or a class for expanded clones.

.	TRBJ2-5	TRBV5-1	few	TGCGCCAGCAGCGCCGTCGTGACCGGGACCCAGTACTTC	CASSAVVTGTQYF
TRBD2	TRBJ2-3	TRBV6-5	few	TGTGCCAGCAGTTACTCGACTAGCGGGGGAGATACGCAGTATTTT	CASSYSTSGGDTQYF
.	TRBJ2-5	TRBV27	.	TGTGCCAGCAGTTTATCGGTCAGGGCGTACCAAGAGACCCAGTACTTC	CASSLSVRAYQETQYF
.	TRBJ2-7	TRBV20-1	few	TGCAGTGCCCCATCCATCCGACAGGACTCCTACGAGCAGTACTTC	CSAPSIRQDSYEQYF
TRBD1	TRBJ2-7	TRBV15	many	TGTGCCACCAGCAGAGAACAGGGACAGGGGGAGCAGTACTTC	CATSREQGQGEQYF
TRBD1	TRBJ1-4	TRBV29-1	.	TGCAGCGTGGGAACAGGGGCCGGACTGTTTTTT	CSVGTGAGLFF
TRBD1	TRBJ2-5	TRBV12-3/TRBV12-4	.	TGTGCCAGCAGAAACAGGGGGCCGGGAGAGACCCAGTACTTC	CASRNRGPGETQYF
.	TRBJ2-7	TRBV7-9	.	TGTGCCAGCAGCTCGGGACCACCGATGGGATCCTACGAGCAGTACTTC	CASSSGPPMGSYEQYF
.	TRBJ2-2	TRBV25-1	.	TGTGCCAGCAGTGAGGGGGGCCGTGGCGGGGAGCTGTTTTTT	CASSEGGRGGELFF
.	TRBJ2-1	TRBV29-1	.	TGCAGCGCCAAGGTCGGAGCGTCCTACAATGAGCAGTTCTTC	CSAKVGASYNEQFF
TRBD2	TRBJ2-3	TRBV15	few	TGTGCCACCAACATGCCCCTCCCGGGGGGGGGCGCAGATACGCAGTATTTT	CATNMPLPGGGADTQYF
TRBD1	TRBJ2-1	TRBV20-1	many	TGCAGTGCTAGATCCGGGACAGGGCCTAATGAGCAGTTCTTC	CSARSGTGPNEQFF
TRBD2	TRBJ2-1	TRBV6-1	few	TGTGCCAGCGCTCCACCGGGACTAGCTCACAATGAGCAGTTCTTC	CASAPPGLAHNEQFF
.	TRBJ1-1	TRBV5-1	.	TGCGCCAGCGGGGACTCTAAGACTGAAGCTTTCTTT	CASGDSKTEAFF
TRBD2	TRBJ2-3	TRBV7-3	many	TGTGCCAGCAGCTTAAGCGGAACTAGCGGGGGGTATACGCAGTATTTT	CASSLSGTSGGYTQYF
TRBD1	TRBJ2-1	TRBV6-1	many	TGTGCCAGCAGTAGACAGGGGCCACGCTCCTACAATGAGCAGTTCTTC	CASSRQGPRSYNEQFF
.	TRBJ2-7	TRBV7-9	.	TGTGCCAGCAGCCTGCCCAGGGAGGTGTGGGAGCAGTACTTC	CASSLPREVWEQYF
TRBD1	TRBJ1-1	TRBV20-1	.	TGCAGTGCTAGAGAGGGACAGGGGCGCCTTAATGAAGCTTTCTTT	CSAREGQGRLNEAFF
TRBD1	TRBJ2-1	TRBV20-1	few	TGCAGTGCAGAGACAGGGGGCAATGAGCAGTTCTTC	CSAETGGNEQFF
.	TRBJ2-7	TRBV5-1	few	TGCGCCAGCAGCCCCGTATCGGGGAGCTCCTACGAGCAGTACTTC	CASSPVSGSSYEQYF
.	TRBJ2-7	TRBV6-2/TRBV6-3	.	TGTGCCAGCGCTAACACGCGGTTTTCCTACGAGCAGTACTTC	CASANTRFSYEQYF
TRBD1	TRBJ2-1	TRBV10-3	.	TGTGCCATCAGTGATAGGGACAGGGTGAGGGATGAGCAGTTCTTC	CAISDRDRVRDEQFF
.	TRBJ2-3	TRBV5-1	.	TGCGCCAGCAGCCCCAAAGTACCGGGACTTAGACAAAGCACAGATACGCAGTATTTT	CASSPKVPGLRQSTDTQYF
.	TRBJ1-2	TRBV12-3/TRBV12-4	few	TGTGCCAGCAGCCCCACCCAGGTGGCTGGCTACACCTTC	CASSPTQVAGYTF
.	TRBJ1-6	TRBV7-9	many	TGTGCCAGCAGCCCCGACGCTTCACCCCTCCACTTT	CASSPDASPLHF
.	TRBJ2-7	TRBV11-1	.	TGTGCCAGCAGCTTTCAGAACTCAGGCGCCTACGAGCAGTACTTC	CASSFQNSGAYEQYF
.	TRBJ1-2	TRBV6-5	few	TGTGCCAGCAGTTACAGGCGCGGCGGGCATCCAGTAGGCTACACCTTC	CASSYRRGGHPVGYTF
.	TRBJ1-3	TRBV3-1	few	TGTGCCAGCAGCCAAGTAGCCGGAAACACCATATATTTT	CASSQVAGNTIYF
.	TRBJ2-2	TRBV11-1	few	TGTGCCAGCTCCCCCGCCGGGGGGCGTACCGGGGAGCTGTTTTTT	CASSPAGGRTGELFF
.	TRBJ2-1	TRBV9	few	TGTGCCAGCAGCCCCCCCGGGGACTCCTACAATGAGCAGTTCTTC	CASSPPGDSYNEQFF
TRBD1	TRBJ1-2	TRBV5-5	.	TGTGCCAGCGGGGAACCGGGACAGGGCCTAACTGGCTACACCTTC	CASGEPGQGLTGYTF
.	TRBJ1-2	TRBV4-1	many	TGCGCCAGCAGCCGAGGGACCGACTATGGCTACACCTTC	CASSRGTDYGYTF
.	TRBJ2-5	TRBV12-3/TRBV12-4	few	TGTGCCAGCAGTTTTGCTGCCATTCTTGGCGAGACCCAGTACTTC	CASSFAAILGETQYF
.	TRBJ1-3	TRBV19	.	TGTGCCAGTAGCAGTCAACAGGTAACTGGAAACACCATATATTTT	CASSSQQVTGNTIYF
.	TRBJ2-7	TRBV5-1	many	TGCGCCAGCAGCTTCGTCGGTGGCGAGCAGTACTTC	CASSFVGGEQYF
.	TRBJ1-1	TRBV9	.	TGTGCCAGCAGCGTAGGTCCAGAAATGAACACTGAAGCTTTCTTT	CASSVGPEMNTEAFF
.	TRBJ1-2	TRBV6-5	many	TGTGCCAGCAGTTACCTGCCGGTGAAGACGAACGGCTACACCTTC	CASSYLPVKTNGYTF
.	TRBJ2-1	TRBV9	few	TGTGCCAGCACCGAGGGGAGGGGGGCCTACAATGAGCAGTTCTTC	CASTEGRGAYNEQFF
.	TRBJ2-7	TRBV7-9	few	TGTGCCAGCTCCCTCGATGCGGGAAGCTCCTACGAGCAGTACTTC	CASSLDAGSSYEQYF
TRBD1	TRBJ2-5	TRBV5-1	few	TGCGCCAGCAGTCGGACAGGGGTCAATTCCGAGACCCAGTACTTC	CASSRTGVNSETQYF
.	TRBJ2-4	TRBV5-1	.	TGCGCCAGCAGCTTGGATCCGGGGACCAAAAACATTCAGTACTTC	CASSLDPGTKNIQYF